The source of this TCR beta chain is a study of CD8+CD57+ T cells in acquired aplastic anemia. Study in general: Sorted CD4+ plus CD8+ cells gave DNA averaging approximately 2.9 ug. Overall study results and limits: The number of CD8+ CDR3 sequences shared by patients and controls was twenty-nine.

As concerns this clonotype: Its antigen remains unidentified.

This CDR3 has 15 amino acids. Trimming at V came to 0 bases and at J to 1 base, leaving 2 bases not matched to a gene. CDR1 and CDR2 (germline): SGDLS, YYNGEE. Before being chosen for sequencing, patients had shown CD8+CD57+ cell expansion by flow cytometry. Each of the patients presented with severe acquired aplastic anemia. Genomic DNA served as template for TCR beta VDJ and CDR3 profiling. TCRdb itself ran the reads through MiXCR, one entry per CDR3 protein. The sample records about 180,000 distinct CDR3 sequences, less than 50% being singletons. The origin of this receptor is a human donor with aplastic anemia. Material: sorted CD4+, CD8+, or CD8+CD57+ T cells (not recorded which) from PBMCs. The genes are TRBV9 and TRBJ2-7; TRBD1 aligns across 9 bases. The CDR3 reads CASSVGDRVSYEQYF. In DNA form, the CDR3 reads TGTGCCAGCAGCGTAGGGGACAGGGTTTCCTACGAGCAGTACTTC.